This T cell receptor (beta chain) was found in a study of blood T cell repertoires in COVID-19. Looking at the study overall: Sites in the United States, Italy and Spain provided acute and convalescent COVID-19 samples.

In assigning cohorts, the study relied on participant-reported clinical history. Two negative PCRs, clearance, or symptom resolution were required of recovered Cohort 3 donors. As originally analysed: Using reference gene primer amplification, nucleated cell counts were estimated. Sequenced by immunoSEQ multiplex PCR; TCRdb stores in-frame clones only, minus some. D and trimming were read from the DNA, whereas the V and J calls and clone size are those reported in that table. The repertoire holds hundreds of thousands of clones, 85% to 90% seen once, with about 4.2% in the top ten. Germline loops: CDR1 MNHEY, CDR2 SVGEGT. V lost 5 bases to trimming and J lost 7 bases, with 17 bases between them. This CDR3 region has 14 residues.

This clonotype originated in a man aged 25 to 40 who had recovered from COVID-19. The J gene is TRBJ1-2, the V gene TRBV6-2 or TRBV6-3, with D tentatively TRBD1 (6 bases). Sequencing input: PBMCs or T cells enriched from blood (not recorded which). The CDR3 nucleotides read TGTGCCAGCAGTCTTCAGCTGGGGGCCTCTGGCTACACCTTC. This translates into CASSLQLGASGYTF.